The rows below give T cell receptor beta chains drawn from one sample of a study of T cells in Graves' hyperthyroidism and ophthalmopathy. One entry per CDR3 protein, called by TCRdb with MiXCR from the multiplex PCR reads. The data show under 400,000 distinct CDR3 sequences, roughly 18% seen once. Sequences were obtained from blood. The receptors were sampled from a woman aged 45-65 years with Graves' hyperthyroidism. Both conserved end residues are part of each CDR3. The order of the fields is clone size, V gene, J gene, D gene, CDR3 protein, CDR3 DNA. A D gene is named only where the DNA matches it firmly. Rows give clone size only sometimes, using once, few, many, or a class for an expanded clone.

many,TRBV11-2,TRBJ1-1,NA,CASSLEVFGPREAFF,TGTGCCAGCAGCTTAGAGGTGTTCGGGCCGCGTGAAGCTTTCTTT
few,TRBV5-8,TRBJ2-2,NA,CASSLIDTGELFF,TGTGCCAGCAGCTTGATAGACACCGGGGAGCTGTTTTTT
few,TRBV10-3,TRBJ1-1,NA,CAISLEGERTEAFF,TGTGCCATCAGTCTTGAGGGGGAAAGGACTGAAGCTTTCTTT
many,TRBV12-3/TRBV12-4,TRBJ1-2,NA,CASSSGSNRSGYTF,TGTGCCAGCAGTTCAGGGTCGAATAGGTCGGGCTACACCTTC
few,TRBV3-1,TRBJ2-1,TRBD2,CASSQLRDGRLAGALSYNEQFF,TGTGCCAGCAGCCAATTAAGGGATGGACGTCTAGCGGGAGCCCTGTCCTACAATGAGCAGTTCTTC
many,TRBV28,TRBJ1-2,NA,CASSLGHRNGYTF,TGTGCCAGCAGTTTAGGGCATAGGAATGGCTACACCTTC
NA,TRBV5-1,TRBJ2-7,NA,CASSFATSAYEQYF,TGCGCCAGCAGCTTTGCGACAAGCGCCTACGAGCAGTACTTC
NA,TRBV5-1,TRBJ1-6,NA,CASSLATGPLHF,TGCGCCAGCAGCTTGGCCACAGGGCCCCTCCACTTT
few,TRBV27,TRBJ2-4,NA,CASSLSPDNIQYF,TGTGCCAGCAGTTTGTCCCCCGACAACATTCAGTACTTC
many,TRBV12-3/TRBV12-4,TRBJ1-5,TRBD1,CASSRGQGHVGQPQHF,TGTGCCAGCAGTCGTGGACAGGGTCATGTCGGTCAGCCCCAGCATTTT
few,TRBV11-2,TRBJ2-1,TRBD2,CASSTSGSSYNEQFF,TGTGCCAGCAGTACTAGCGGGAGTTCCTACAATGAGCAGTTCTTC
many,TRBV12-3/TRBV12-4,TRBJ2-5,NA,CASSGGMETQYF,TGTGCCAGCAGTGGCGGGATGGAGACCCAGTACTTC
many,TRBV2,TRBJ2-7,TRBD1,CASRAYFGTGYEQYF,TGTGCCAGCAGAGCGTATTTCGGGACAGGGTACGAGCAGTACTTC
many,TRBV7-8,TRBJ1-1,TRBD1,CASSFTGTANTEAFF,TGTGCCAGCAGCTTTACCGGGACAGCGAACACTGAAGCTTTCTTT
few,TRBV12-3/TRBV12-4,TRBJ1-3,NA,CASSLNGWGAAGNTIYF,TGTGCCAGCAGTTTAAACGGCTGGGGGGCGGCTGGAAACACCATATATTTT
NA,TRBV5-1,TRBJ2-1,NA,CASSLEQATRDNEQFF,TGCGCCAGCAGCTTGGAACAGGCCACACGGGACAATGAGCAGTTCTTC